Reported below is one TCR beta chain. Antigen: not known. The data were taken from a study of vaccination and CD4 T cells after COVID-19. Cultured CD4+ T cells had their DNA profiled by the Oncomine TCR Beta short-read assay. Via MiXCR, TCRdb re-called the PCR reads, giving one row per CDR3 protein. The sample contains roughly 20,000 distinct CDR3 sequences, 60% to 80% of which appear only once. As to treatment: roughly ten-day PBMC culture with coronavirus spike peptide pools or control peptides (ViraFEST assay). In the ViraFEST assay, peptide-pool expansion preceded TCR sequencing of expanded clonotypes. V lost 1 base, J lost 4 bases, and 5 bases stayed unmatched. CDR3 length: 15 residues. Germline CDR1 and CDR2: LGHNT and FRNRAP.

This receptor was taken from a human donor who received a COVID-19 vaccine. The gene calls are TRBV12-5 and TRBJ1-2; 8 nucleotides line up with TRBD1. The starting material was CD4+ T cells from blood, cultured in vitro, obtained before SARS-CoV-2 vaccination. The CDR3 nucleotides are TGTGCTAGTGGTTTGGCGCCCGGGACAGGCTATGGCTACACCTTC. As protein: CASGLAPGTGYGYTF.